These 9 T cell receptor beta chains were all obtained from the same sample, sequenced in a study of cytotoxic CD8 clonotypes in ibrutinib-treated CLL. Repertoires were generated with immunoSEQ multiplex PCR, while TCRdb's copy carries only in-frame clones and drops some. The sample lists 110,000 to 150,000 clones, approximately 89% seen once, with 10% to 13% in the top ten. Sequenced material: PBMCs, taken after 12 months of ibrutinib treatment. The origin of the receptors is a human donor with chronic lymphocytic leukemia.

CDR3 region: CASRWTPSSYNEQFF. The CDR3 DNA reads as TGTGCCAGCAGATGGACACCAAGCTCCTACAATGAGCAGTTCTTC. The V gene is TRBV6-5, the J gene TRBJ2-1, with a possible D match to TRBD1 (5 bases). Germline V CDR1 and CDR2: MNHEY, SVGAGI. CDR3 length: 15 amino acids. The ends were cut back, 6 bases at V and 0 bases at J, with 12 bases in the middle.

This sequence joins TRBV29-1 and TRBJ2-1, with unresolved D. The CDR3 spans 15 residues. Germline values: CDR1 SQVTM, CDR2 ANQGSEA. Between the trimmed V and J ends, which lost 8 bases and 7 bases, there was a span of 24 bases. The CDR3 bases are TGCAGCTCCTCGCGGAGCGTTCTAACCCGTAATGAGCAGTTCTTC. Translating it yields CSSSRSVLTRNEQFF.

The chain combines TRBV19 with TRBJ1-5, with D perhaps TRBD1 (6 bases). The CDR3 covers 13 residues. V was shortened by 8 bases and J by 3 bases, with 11 bases between the two germline ends. Germline V gene sequence: CDR1 LNHDA, CDR2 SQIVND (reference sequence). DNA for the CDR3: TGTGCCAGTTCTACAGGGAACAATCAGCCCCAGCATTTT. Its protein is CASSTGNNQPQHF.

The V call is TRBV2, the J call TRBJ1-1; D is unresolved. V was pared by 8 bases and J by 6 bases, with 19 bases between. The CDR3 extends over 14 amino acids. Germline CDR1 is SNHLY and CDR2 is FYNNEI. The CDR3 sequence: CASGWRTPEAEAFF. CDR3 DNA: TGTGCCAGCGGGTGGAGGACCCCCGAGGCTGAAGCTTTCTTT.

V usage is TRBV6-5 and J usage is TRBJ2-1; D is ambiguous. The CDR3 has 15 amino acids. Germline V gives CDR1 MNHEY, CDR2 SVGAGI. Trimming removed 0 bases at V and 1 base at J, with 7 bases between. CDR3 nucleotides: TGTGCCAGCAGTTACTCGATAGGTTCCTACAATGAGCAGTTCTTC. Translation: CASSYSIGSYNEQFF.

The rearrangement links TRBV11-3 to TRBJ2-2, with no clear D. V gave up 3 bases and J gave up 6 bases, with 8 bases separating them. The CDR3 sequence is 13 residues long. Germline CDR1 is SGHNT and CDR2 is YENEEA. CDR3 coding DNA: TGTGCCAGCAGCTTTGAGTTCCCCGGGGAGCTGTTTTTT. It yields the protein CASSFEFPGELFF.

The chain joins TRBV27 to TRBJ2-2; 7 nucleotides match TRBD1. Germline V gene lookup returns CDR1 MNHEY and CDR2 SMNVEV (reference sequence). V lost 6 bases, J lost 1 base, and 5 bases stayed unmatched. The CDR3 covers 15 residues. The chain's CDR3 is CASSQRQGNTGELFF. CDR3 sequence (DNA): TGTGCCAGCAGCCAACGACAGGGGAACACCGGGGAGCTGTTTTTT.

This chain uses TRBV29-1 with TRBJ2-1; D gene uncertain. Germline V gene data show CDR1 as SQVTM and CDR2 as ANQGSEA. V was clipped by 7 bases and J by 5 bases, with 12 bases between them. This CDR3 is 12 amino acids long. The DNA of the CDR3 is TGCAGCGCTGGGCTGTGGAACAATGAGCAGTTCTTC. It codes for CSAGLWNNEQFF.

The rearrangement links TRBV6-6 to TRBJ1-6; D is possibly TRBD1 (5 bases). This CDR3 has 15 amino acids. Deletions cut 5 bases from V and 6 bases from J, with 14 bases between. Germline V gene sequence: CDR1 MNHNY, CDR2 SVGAGI (reference sequence). The CDR3 DNA sequence: TGTGCCAGCAGTACGGACACGGGAGGTAATTCACCCCTCCACTTT. It specifies CASSTDTGGNSPLHF.